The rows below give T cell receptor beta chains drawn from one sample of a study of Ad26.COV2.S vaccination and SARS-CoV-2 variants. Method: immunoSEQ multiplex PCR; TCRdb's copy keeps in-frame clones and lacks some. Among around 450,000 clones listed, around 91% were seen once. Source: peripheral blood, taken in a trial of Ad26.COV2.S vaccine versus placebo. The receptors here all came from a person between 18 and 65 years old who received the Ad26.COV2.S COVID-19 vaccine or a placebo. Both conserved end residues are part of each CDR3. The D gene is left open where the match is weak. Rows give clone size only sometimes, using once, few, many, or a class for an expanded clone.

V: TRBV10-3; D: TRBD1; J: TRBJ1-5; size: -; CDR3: CAISPRDRANQPQHF; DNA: TGTGCCATCAGTCCCCGGGACAGGGCAAATCAGCCCCAGCATTTT
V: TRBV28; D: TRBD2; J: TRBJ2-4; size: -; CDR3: CASSSSGRPPYF; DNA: TGTGCCAGCAGCTCTAGCGGGCGACCCCCGTACTTC
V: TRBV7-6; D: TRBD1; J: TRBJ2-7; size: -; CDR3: CASSLGTGRTEQYF; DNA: TGTGCCAGCAGCCTAGGGACAGGGAGGACCGAGCAGTACTTC
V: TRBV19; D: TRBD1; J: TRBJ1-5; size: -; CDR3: CASSRDRGSNQPQHF; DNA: TGTGCCAGTAGCCGAGACAGGGGTAGCAATCAGCCCCAGCATTTT
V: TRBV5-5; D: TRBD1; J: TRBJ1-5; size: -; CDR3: CASSWTGNQPQHF; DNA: TGTGCCAGCAGCTGGACAGGGAATCAGCCCCAGCATTTT
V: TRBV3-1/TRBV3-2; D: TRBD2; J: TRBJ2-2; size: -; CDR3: CASSPRLAMNTGELFF; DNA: TGTGCCAGCAGCCCAAGACTAGCGATGAACACCGGGGAGCTGTTTTTT
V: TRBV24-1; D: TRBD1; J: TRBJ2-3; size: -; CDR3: CATSDLLDRADTQYF; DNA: TGTGCCACCAGTGATTTGCTTGACAGGGCAGATACGCAGTATTTT
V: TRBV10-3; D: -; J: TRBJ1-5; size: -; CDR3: CAISREWDQPQHF; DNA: TGTGCCATCTCCAGGGAGTGGGATCAGCCCCAGCATTTT
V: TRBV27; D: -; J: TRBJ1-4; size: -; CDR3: CASSLRPNEKLFF; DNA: TGTGCCAGCAGTTTAAGACCTAATGAAAAACTGTTTTTT
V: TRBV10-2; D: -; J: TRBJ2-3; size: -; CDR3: CASSTASGTDTQYF; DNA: TGCGCCAGCAGTACTGCGAGTGGGACAGATACGCAGTATTTT
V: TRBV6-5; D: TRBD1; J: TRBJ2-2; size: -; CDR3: CASTQDRGRTGELFF; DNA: TGTGCCAGCACCCAGGACAGGGGGCGAACCGGGGAGCTGTTTTTT
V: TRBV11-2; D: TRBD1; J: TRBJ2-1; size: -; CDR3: CASSLAPGQGFYEQFF; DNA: TGTGCCAGCAGCCTCGCCCCGGGACAGGGTTTCTATGAGCAGTTCTTC
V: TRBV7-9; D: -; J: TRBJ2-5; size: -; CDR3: CASSLVGGEETQYF; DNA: TGTGCCAGCAGCTTAGTCGGAGGGGAGGAGACCCAGTACTTC
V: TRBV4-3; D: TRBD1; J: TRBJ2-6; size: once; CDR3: CASSHWDRGTSGANVLTF; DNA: TGCGCCAGCAGCCACTGGGACAGGGGAACCTCTGGGGCCAACGTCCTGACTTTC
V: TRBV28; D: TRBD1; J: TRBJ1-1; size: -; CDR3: CASRSFDRGGAEAFF; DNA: TGTGCCAGCAGATCCTTCGACAGGGGTGGCGCTGAAGCTTTCTTT
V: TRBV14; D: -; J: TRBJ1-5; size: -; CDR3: CASSPTGGPQHF; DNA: TGTGCCAGCAGCCCGACAGGAGGGCCCCAGCATTTT
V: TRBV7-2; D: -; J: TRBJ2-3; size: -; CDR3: CASSLGFGSDTQYF; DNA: TGTGCCAGCAGCTTAGGGTTTGGCTCAGATACGCAGTATTTT
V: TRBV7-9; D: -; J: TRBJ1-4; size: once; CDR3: CASSLEGGNVNEKLFF; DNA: TGTGCCAGCAGCTTAGAAGGTGGGAACGTTAATGAAAAACTGTTTTTT
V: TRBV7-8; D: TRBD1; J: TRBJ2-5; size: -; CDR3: CASRGQGRFGQETQYF; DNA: TGTGCCAGCAGAGGACAGGGACGATTCGGCCAAGAGACCCAGTACTTC
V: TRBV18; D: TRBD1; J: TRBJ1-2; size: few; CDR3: CASSLPTRESGQTF; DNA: TGTGCCAGCTCACTACCAACAAGGGAATCGGGACAGACCTTC
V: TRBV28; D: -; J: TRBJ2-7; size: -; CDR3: CASSFPRGGSYEQYF; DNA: TGTGCCAGCAGTTTCCCCCGAGGGGGGAGCTACGAGCAGTACTTC
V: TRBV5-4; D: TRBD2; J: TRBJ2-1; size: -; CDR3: CASSLAAAGGRVEQFF; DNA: TGTGCCAGCAGCTTGGCCGCAGCGGGAGGACGAGTTGAGCAGTTCTTC
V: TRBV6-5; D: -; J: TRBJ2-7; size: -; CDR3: CASSQGQGFYEQYF; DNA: TGTGCCAGCAGTCAGGGGCAGGGATTCTACGAGCAGTACTTC
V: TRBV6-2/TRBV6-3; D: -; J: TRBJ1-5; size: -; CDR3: CASSEGDSNQPQHF; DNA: TGTGCCAGCAGCGAAGGGGACAGCAATCAGCCCCAGCATTTT
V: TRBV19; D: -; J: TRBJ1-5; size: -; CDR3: CASSPPGGAGQPQHF; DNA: TGTGCCAGTAGCCCCCCGGGGGGCGCGGGTCAGCCCCAGCATTTT
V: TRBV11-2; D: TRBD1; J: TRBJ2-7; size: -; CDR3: CASSLAPDRFTYEQYF; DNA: TGTGCCAGCAGCTTGGCCCCGGACAGGTTTACCTACGAGCAGTACTTC
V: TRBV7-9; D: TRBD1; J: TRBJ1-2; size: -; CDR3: CASSPRTGVYGYTF; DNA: TGTGCCAGCAGCCCCAGGACAGGGGTCTATGGCTACACCTTC
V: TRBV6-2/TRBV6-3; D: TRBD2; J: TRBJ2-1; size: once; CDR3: CASSHGVQRDREQFF; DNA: TGTGCCAGCAGCCACGGGGTGCAGCGGGACCGTGAGCAGTTCTTC
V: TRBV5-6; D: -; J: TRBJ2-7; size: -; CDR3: CASSSTASGREQYF; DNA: TGTGCCAGCAGCTCGACGGCCTCGGGTCGGGAGCAGTACTTC
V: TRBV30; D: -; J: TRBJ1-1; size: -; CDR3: CAWSVGRVVEAFF; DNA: TGTGCCTGGAGTGTCGGCAGGGTTGTTGAAGCTTTCTTT